The clone carrying this TCR beta chain is classed as medium-sized. What it binds is not known. MiXCR re-clonotyped the PCR reads for TCRdb. The table records 24,000 or so clones, 15% to 20% of them present only once. Each patient came to thyroid surgery without any prior treatment (of any kind). The data originate from a study of metastatic and nonmetastatic thyroid tumors. Study as a whole: Patients with malignant and benign thyroid disease provided blood and tumor or nodule tissue, whose repertoires were compared.

Whole-study findings and limits: Significantly higher TCR beta diversity was reportedly seen in malignant thyroid tumors than benign nodules, in blood and tumor.

The CDR3 extends over 13 amino acids. Per germline, CDR1 MNHNS and CDR2 SASEGT. Trimming cost V 8 bases and J 2 bases, with 11 bases left between them. The sequence came from a male donor with papillary thyroid cancer or a benign thyroid nodule (not recorded which). Some clones in this sample may be carry-over from other donors' samples. Source material: blood. The chain uses TRBV6-1 and TRBJ2-3; D unclear. The CDR3 here is CASSQHPTDTQYF. The DNA of the CDR3 is TGTGCCAGCTCCCAGCATCCCACAGATACGCAGTATTTT.